These 30 T cell receptor beta chains came from one sample sequenced in a study of early T cells in non-severe SARS-CoV-2 infection. MiXCR, applied by TCRdb to the 5' RACE reads, yields one record per CDR3 protein. The data contain tens of thousands of distinct CDR3 sequences, 4.6% of them singletons. Material for sequencing was whole blood. All receptors come from an adult who was a healthcare worker with PCR-confirmed SARS-CoV-2 infection or an uninfected control (not recorded which).

This clonotype was picked up many times. V usage is TRBV20-1 and J usage is TRBJ1-6; D is unresolved. Looked up from germline, CDR1 is DFQATT and CDR2 is SNEGSKA (reference sequence). V was shortened by 0 bases and J by 7 bases, with 13 bases between the two germline ends. The CDR3 runs to 15 residues. The CDR3 DNA reads TGCAGTGCTAGAGATCGTCGGAAACCGAATTCACCCCTCCACTTT. This gives the protein CSARDRRKPNSPLHF.

The table lists this clonotype with a few counts. The J gene is TRBJ2-3, the V gene TRBV18, with a tentative D call TRBD2 (7 bases). Trimming stripped 1 base from V and 6 bases from J, with 14 bases between. Germline V lookup: CDR1 KGHSH, CDR2 LQKENI. There are 15 residues in the CDR3. DNA for the CDR3: TGTGCCAGCTCACCACAGGCGGGGGCAGGGGATACGCAGTATTTT. Its translation: CASSPQAGAGDTQYF.

Only a few counts were recorded for this clonotype. This sequence joins TRBV19 and TRBJ2-3; D remains ambiguous. CDR1 and CDR2 (germline): LNHDA, SQIVND (reference sequence). V was clipped by 5 bases and J by 7 bases, with 13 bases between them. The CDR3 contains 13 residues. The CDR3 region is CASSAQRGYTQYF. The CDR3 coding sequence is TGTGCCAGTAGTGCCCAACGAGGATATACGCAGTATTTT.

Comment on this clonotype: The junction shows a germline mismatch at one end, possibly a read error. This chain links TRBV5-1 with TRBJ2-1; 7 positions agree with TRBD2. Germline CDR1 reads SGHRS; CDR2 reads YFSETQ. The CDR3 runs 13 residues. Written as DNA, the CDR3 is TGCGCCAGCAGCTTTGGGACTACCTCATTTCCCCAATTC. This gives the protein CASSFGTTSFPQF.

This clonotype showed up many times. The chain uses TRBV6-5 and TRBJ2-1; D uncertain. Germline V lookup: CDR1 MNHEY, CDR2 SVGAGI. The CDR3 runs to 14 residues. The ends were cut back, 7 bases at V and 0 bases at J, with 10 bases in the middle. The CDR3 region is CASTGASSYNEQFF. CDR3 nucleotides: TGTGCCAGCACCGGCGCGAGCTCCTACAATGAGCAGTTCTTC.

This clonotype was detected many times. This chain links TRBV5-5 with TRBJ2-2; maybe TRBD1 (6 bases). The CDR3 extends over 15 amino acids. V lost 2 bases, J lost 5 bases, and 13 bases lay in between. The germline V gene encodes CDR1 SGHKS and CDR2 YYEKEE (reference sequence). CDR3 loop: CASSFVGAGTGELFF. The CDR3 DNA reads TGTGCCAGCAGCTTCGTGGGGGCTGGGACCGGGGAGCTGTTTTTT.

Many counts were recorded for this clonotype. The V and J genes are TRBV2 and TRBJ2-3, with a weak D call TRBD1 (5 bases). V gave up 5 bases and J gave up 3 bases, with 6 bases separating them. The germline CDR1 and CDR2 sequences are SNHLY and FYNNEI. CDR3 length: 12 amino acids. The CDR3: CASSTGTDTQYF. The CDR3 DNA sequence: TGTGCCAGCAGTACAGGAACAGATACGCAGTATTTT.

This clonotype was found many times. V usage is TRBV2 and J usage is TRBJ1-5; perhaps TRBD1 as D (6 bases). The germline CDR1 and CDR2 sequences are SNHLY and FYNNEI. V lost 5 bases to trimming and J lost 6 bases, with 11 bases between them. The CDR3 has 13 amino acids. CDR3 amino acids: CASSYQGSQPQHF. The DNA for the CDR3 is TGTGCCAGCAGTTATCAGGGGAGTCAGCCCCAGCATTTT.

The table lists this clonotype with many counts. This chain links TRBV3-1 with TRBJ1-2; D unresolved. CDR3 length: 14 amino acids. Looked up from germline, CDR1 is LGHDT and CDR2 is YNNKEL (reference sequence). The germline V and J ends were trimmed by 4 bases and 2 bases, with 11 bases remaining between them. The CDR3 DNA sequence: TGTGCCAGCAGCCGCGGAGGGCGGAACTATGGCTACACCTTC. Encoded protein: CASSRGGRNYGYTF.

The sample holds many counts of this clonotype. The rearrangement links TRBV10-3 to TRBJ2-7, with TRBD1 matching over 7 bases. The CDR3 has 14 amino acids. Germline V gene lookup returns CDR1 ENHRY and CDR2 SYGVKD. With V trimmed by 8 bases and J by 2 bases, 9 bases remained unmatched. In nucleotides, the CDR3 is TGTGCCATCGGGTTCCGGGACAGACCCTACGAGCAGTACTTC. Amino acids: CAIGFRDRPYEQYF.

This clonotype came up many times. The chain joins TRBV29-1 to TRBJ2-7; 7 bases agree with TRBD1. With V trimmed by 4 bases and J by 1 base, 1 base remained unmatched. Germline V gene sequence: CDR1 SQVTM, CDR2 ANQGSEA. The CDR3 covers 12 residues. The CDR3 DNA reads as TGCAGCGTTGGACAGGGTTCCTACGAGCAGTACTTC. Protein product: CSVGQGSYEQYF.

This clonotype has ten or more counts. The chain combines TRBV27 with TRBJ2-3; D unresolved. This CDR3 contains 13 residues. The germline V gene has CDR1 MNHEY and CDR2 SMNVEV (reference sequence). Trimming pared 6 bases from V and 4 bases from J, leaving 11 bases between. DNA for the CDR3: TGTGCCAGCAGCCGCAGCGAGGCAGATACGCAGTATTTT. This gives the protein CASSRSEADTQYF.

This clonotype came up many times. The chain employs TRBV20-1 and TRBJ2-7; 8 bases map to TRBD1. The germline gives CDR1 DFQATT, CDR2 SNEGSKA (reference sequence). The V segment lost 8 bases and the J segment 5 bases; nucleotides outside the gene matches: 8. The CDR3 is made up of 12 amino acids. CDR3 amino acids: CSPGQGSNEQYF. CDR3 DNA: TGCAGTCCAGGACAGGGTAGCAACGAGCAGTACTTC.

This clonotype was recorded many times. This chain uses TRBV19 with TRBJ1-1, with D hard to call. In germline, CDR1 is LNHDA, CDR2 SQIVND (reference sequence). The CDR3 length is 11 residues. V was trimmed by 3 bases and J by 7 bases, leaving 6 bases between them. CDR3 sequence reads: CASSMDREAFF. The CDR3 DNA follows: TGTGCCAGTAGTATGGACCGTGAAGCTTTCTTT.

Many counts were recorded for this clonotype. The rearrangement links TRBV5-6 to TRBJ1-4; 7 nucleotides agree with TRBD1. Losses at the gene ends were 5 bases for V and 7 bases for J; bases not matched to a gene: 11. The CDR3 is 15 amino acids. Germline CDR1 reads SGHDT; CDR2 reads YYEEEE. The CDR3 is CASSRRGAKGEKLFF. CDR3 coding DNA: TGTGCCAGCAGTCGCAGGGGGGCAAAGGGTGAAAAACTGTTTTTT.

By share, this clonotype ranks as medium-sized. This chain links TRBV2 with TRBJ2-3; 7 nucleotides agree with TRBD2. V lost 8 bases, J lost 0 bases, and 5 bases stayed unmatched. The CDR3 is 14 residues long. Germline loops: CDR1 SNHLY, CDR2 FYNNEI. CDR3 DNA: TGTGCCAGCCGACTGGGGGGGAGCACAGATACGCAGTATTTT. Its translation: CASRLGGSTDTQYF.

Many counts were recorded for this clonotype. CDR3 sequence: CATRQGGEQFF. DNA of the CDR3: TGCGCCACCCGCCAGGGCGGTGAGCAGTTCTTC. The chain joins TRBV10-1 to TRBJ2-1, with a possible D match to TRBD1 (5 bases). The V gene's germline CDR1 is WNHNN and CDR2 SYGVQD (reference sequence). Trimming took 10 bases from V and 9 from J, leaving 13 bases between them. This CDR3 comprises 11 residues.

This clonotype has ten or more counts. V gene TRBV5-1 combines with J gene TRBJ1-5; D is unclear. V dropped 0 bases and J dropped 9 bases, with 16 bases sitting between them. In germline, CDR1 is SGHRS, CDR2 YFSETQ. The CDR3 has 15 amino acids. The CDR3 DNA is TGCGCCAGCAGCTTGGATGGCGGTTTTATGAGGCCCCAGCATTTT. Translated, it gives CASSLDGGFMRPQHF.

This clonotype was observed at least ten times. The V and J genes are TRBV27 and TRBJ2-3; tentative D call: TRBD1 (5 bases). This CDR3 has 15 amino acids. The germline V and J ends were trimmed by 6 bases and 2 bases, with 15 bases remaining between them. Germline CDR1 MNHEY, CDR2 SMNVEV (reference sequence). The CDR3 sequence: CASSPWGAFTDTQYF. In DNA, the CDR3 is TGTGCCAGCAGCCCATGGGGCGCGTTCACAGATACGCAGTATTTT.

This clonotype was observed at least ten times. V is TRBV5-1 and J is TRBJ2-5; D is ambiguous. Germline lookup yields CDR1 SGHRS and CDR2 YFSETQ. The CDR3 is 15 amino acids. Trimming left V 3 bases short and J 1 base short, with 13 bases between. The CDR3 DNA reads as TGCGCCAGCAGCTCCTCACCCGACACCCAAGAGACCCAGTACTTC. Translating gives CASSSSPDTQETQYF. The full variable domain, completed using reference TRBV5-1 and TRBJ2-5, is KAGVTQTPRYLIKTRGQQVTLSCSPISGHRSVSWYQQTPGQGLQFLFEYFSETQRNKGNFPGRFSGRQFSNSRSEMNVSTLELGDSALYLCASSSSPDTQETQYFGPGTRLLVL.

This clonotype came up many times. The rearrangement links TRBV2 to TRBJ1-2; D gene unclear. In germline, CDR1 is SNHLY, CDR2 FYNNEI. This CDR3 region has 12 residues. The V end lost 8 bases, the J end lost 6 bases, and 13 bases lay between the germline ends. Here the CDR3 reads CASSIRENGYTF. The CDR3 coding sequence is TGTGCCAGCTCGATACGGGAGAATGGCTACACCTTC.

This clonotype was counted between two and nine times. The chain uses TRBV28 and TRBJ2-3; TRBD1 agrees at 7 bases. Per the germline V gene, CDR1 is MDHEN and CDR2 is SYDVKM. The CDR3 extends over 15 amino acids. The junction had 6 bases not matched to a gene; V was cut back by 6 bases and J by 0 bases. The CDR3 sequence is CASSLDRASTDTQYF. Written as DNA, the CDR3 is TGTGCCAGCAGCTTAGACAGGGCGAGCACAGATACGCAGTATTTT.

The chain combines TRBV4-1 with TRBJ2-5; unclear D gene. The germline V and J ends were trimmed by 1 base and 2 bases, with 5 bases remaining between them. This CDR3 comprises 13 residues. CDR1 is MGHRA and CDR2 is YSYEKL in the germline V gene. The CDR3 DNA follows: TGCGCCAGCAGCCAAGTCCTACAAGAGACCCAGTACTTC. As protein: CASSQVLQETQYF.

This clonotype was detected ten times or more. Compared with germline, one end of the junction differs, possibly owing to a read error. This chain links TRBV7-7 with TRBJ2-3, with TRBD1 as a possible D gene (7 bases). There are 15 residues in the CDR3. Germline V lookup: CDR1 SSHAT, CDR2 FNYEAQ (reference sequence). The CDR3 sequence: CASSLGGGPTDTQYF. The DNA of the CDR3 is TGTGCTAGCAGCTTAGGAGGGGGCCCCACAGATACGCAGTATTTT.

This clonotype occurred many times. The CDR3: CSARVGQYNSPLHF. Here the CDR3 DNA reads TGCAGTGCTAGGGTGGGACAGTATAATTCACCCCTCCACTTT. The chain has TRBV20-1 and TRBJ1-6; 7 bases map to TRBD1. CDR3 length: 14 amino acids. The junction had 3 bases not matched to a gene; V was cut back by 3 bases and J by 4 bases. The germline CDR1 and CDR2 sequences are DFQATT and SNEGSKA (reference sequence).

Comments on this clonotype: Compared with germline, one end of the junction differs, possibly owing to a read error. The chain carries TRBV27 and TRBJ1-3, with D possibly being TRBD1 (5 bases). Looked up from germline, CDR1 is MNHEY and CDR2 is SMNVEV (reference sequence). The CDR3 extends over 14 amino acids. The CDR3 region has the DNA TGTGCCAGCAGTTTAAGACAGTCTGAAAACACCATATATTTT. Its protein product is CASSLRQSENTIYF.

This clonotype showed up many times. The rearrangement joins TRBV19 to TRBJ2-1, with D perhaps TRBD1 or TRBD2 (5 bases each). V lost 8 bases and J 0 bases, leaving 8 bases between the germline ends. Looked up from germline, CDR1 is LNHDA and CDR2 is SQIVND (reference sequence). There are 13 residues in the CDR3. CDR3 region: CASGTSSYNEQFF. The CDR3 coding sequence is TGTGCCAGTGGGACCAGCTCCTACAATGAGCAGTTCTTC.

This clonotype was seen many times. V is TRBV11-2 and J is TRBJ2-3; 7 nucleotides match TRBD1. Losses at the gene ends were 5 bases for V and 0 bases for J; bases not matched to a gene: 5. The CDR3 consists of 15 residues. Germline CDR1 and CDR2: SGHAT and FQNNGV. The CDR3 DNA reads TGTGCCAGCAGCCAAGGGACAGCAAGCACAGATACGCAGTATTTT. This translates into CASSQGTASTDTQYF. The full variable domain, completed using reference TRBV11-2 and TRBJ2-3, is EAGVAQSPRYKIIEKRQSVAFWCNPISGHATLYWYQQILGQGPKLLIQFQNNGVVDDSQLPKDRFSAERLKGVDSTLKIQPAKLEDSAVYLCASSQGTASTDTQYFGPGTRLTVL.

There are many counts of this clonotype. The chain links TRBV2 to TRBJ2-5, with 12 bases matching TRBD2. The length of the CDR3 is 16 residues. The germline V gene encodes CDR1 SNHLY and CDR2 FYNNEI. J was trimmed by 1 base and V by 3 bases; bases with no gene match: 3. CDR3 in amino acids: CASSDLGLAGQETQYF. The CDR3 DNA reads TGTGCCAGCAGTGATCTGGGACTAGCGGGCCAAGAGACCCAGTACTTC.

This clonotype was observed at least ten times. The chain is built from TRBV15 and TRBJ1-6; D is possibly TRBD1 (5 bases). The CDR3 sequence is 14 residues long. The V gene lost 1 base and the J gene lost 9 bases, with 10 bases spanning the gap. The germline CDR1 and CDR2 sequences are LNHNV and YYDKDF (reference sequence). The CDR3 protein is CATSRGGHRSPLHF. CDR3 in DNA: TGTGCCACCAGCAGAGGAGGACATCGTTCACCCCTCCACTTT.